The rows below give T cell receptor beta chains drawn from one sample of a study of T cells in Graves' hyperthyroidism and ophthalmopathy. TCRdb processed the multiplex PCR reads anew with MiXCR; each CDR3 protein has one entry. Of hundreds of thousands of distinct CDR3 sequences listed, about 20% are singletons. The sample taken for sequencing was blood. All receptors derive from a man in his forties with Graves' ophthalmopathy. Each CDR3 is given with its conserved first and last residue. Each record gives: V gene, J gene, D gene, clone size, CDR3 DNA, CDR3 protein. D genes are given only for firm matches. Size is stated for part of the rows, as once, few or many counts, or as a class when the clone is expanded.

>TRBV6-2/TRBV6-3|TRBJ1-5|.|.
TGTGCCAGCAGTTACAGTTCGAGCAATCAGCCCCAGCATTTT
CASSYSSSNQPQHF
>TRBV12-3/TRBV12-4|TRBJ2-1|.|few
TGTGCCAGCAGTTCTCGGGACTTTAGCTACAATGAGCAGTTCTTC
CASSSRDFSYNEQFF
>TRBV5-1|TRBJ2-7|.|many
TGCGCCAGCCATGGCGACTTCGGCTTGGAGCAGTACTTC
CASHGDFGLEQYF
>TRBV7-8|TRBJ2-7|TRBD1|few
TGTGCCAGCAGCAAGACCGGGACAGGGTTATACGAGCAGTACTTC
CASSKTGTGLYEQYF
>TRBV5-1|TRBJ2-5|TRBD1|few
TGCGCCACCGTCCCCTGGACAGGCGCCCCCCTAGAGACCCAGTACTTC
CATVPWTGAPLETQYF
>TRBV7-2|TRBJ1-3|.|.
TGTGCCAGCAGCCTGGGACGCCCCCGGGCAGGGAACACCATATATTTT
CASSLGRPRAGNTIYF
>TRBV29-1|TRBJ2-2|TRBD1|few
TGCAGCGGGGGGGGACAGGGTGCCGGGGAGCTGTTTTTT
CSGGGQGAGELFF
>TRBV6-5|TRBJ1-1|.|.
TGTGCCAGCAGTTACTCGAAACAAGTTGAAGCTTTCTTT
CASSYSKQVEAFF
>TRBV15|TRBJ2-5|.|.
TGTGCCACCAGCAGAGCTGCCGGGGAAGAGACCCAGTACTTC
CATSRAAGEETQYF
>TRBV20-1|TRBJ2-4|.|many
TGCAGTGCTAGAGAAGGGGGCAAAAACATTCAGTACTTC
CSAREGGKNIQYF
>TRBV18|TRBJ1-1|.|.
TGTGCCAGCTCACCATATGGGATGAACACTGAAGCTTTCTTT
CASSPYGMNTEAFF
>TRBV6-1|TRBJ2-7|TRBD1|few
TGTGCCAGCAGCCACCTGGACAGGGGGTACGAGCAGTACTTC
CASSHLDRGYEQYF
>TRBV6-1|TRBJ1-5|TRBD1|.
TGTGCCAGCAGAGGGGGCCCCCCCAATCAGCCCCAGCATTTT
CASRGGPPNQPQHF
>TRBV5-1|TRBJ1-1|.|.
TGCGCCAGCAGCTTGGTTGGGGGTTCGGTGTTCACTGAAGCTTTCTTT
CASSLVGGSVFTEAFF
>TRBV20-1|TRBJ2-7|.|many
TGCAGTGCCGCGAGGGGACGGGTGGGCTACGAGCAGTACTTC
CSAARGRVGYEQYF
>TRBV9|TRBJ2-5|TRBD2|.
TGTGCCAGCAGCGTGACAGCGGGAGATCAAGAGACCCAGTACTTC
CASSVTAGDQETQYF
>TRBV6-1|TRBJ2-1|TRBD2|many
TGTGCCAGCAGTTCGACTAGCGGGGGGGTTGGCGAGCAGTTCTTC
CASSSTSGGVGEQFF
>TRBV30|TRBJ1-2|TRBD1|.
TGTGCCTGGGACCGGACAGGGGGCCCATTAGGAGGCTACACCTTC
CAWDRTGGPLGGYTF
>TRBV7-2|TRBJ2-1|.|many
TGTGCCAGCAGGCTTCGGGGACCCGGCAAGGTTGAGCAGTTCTTC
CASRLRGPGKVEQFF
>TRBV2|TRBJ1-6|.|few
TGTGCCAGCAGTGTAGCACAGCCTAATTCACCCCTCCACTTT
CASSVAQPNSPLHF
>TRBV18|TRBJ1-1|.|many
TGTGCCAGCTCACCAGATTCGTCGGTGAACACTGAAGCTTTCTTT
CASSPDSSVNTEAFF
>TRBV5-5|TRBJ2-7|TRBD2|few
TGTGCCAGCAGCGTGGTTGGTGGGCTAGCGGACCCCTACGAGCAGTACTTC
CASSVVGGLADPYEQYF
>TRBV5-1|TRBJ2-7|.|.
TGCGCCAGCAGCTTGGCCCCAGGGAGCTACGAGCAGTACTTC
CASSLAPGSYEQYF
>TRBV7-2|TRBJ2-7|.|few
TGTGCCAGCAGCTACGGGGTGGAGTCTTCCTACGAGCAGTACTTC
CASSYGVESSYEQYF
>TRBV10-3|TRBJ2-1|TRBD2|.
TGTGCCATCAGCCCCGGGACTACATCCATTGAGCAGTTCTTC
CAISPGTTSIEQFF
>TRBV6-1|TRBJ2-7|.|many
TGTGCCAGCAGTGGAGCACGGAGCTCCTACGAGCAGTACTTC
CASSGARSSYEQYF
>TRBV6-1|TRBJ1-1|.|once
TGTGCCAGCAGTGAAGCCCCACGGGTATTAGCTTTCTTT
CASSEAPRVLAFF
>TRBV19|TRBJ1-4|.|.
TGTGCCAGTCGGGGAGTGAGAGCTAATGAAAAACTGTTTTTT
CASRGVRANEKLFF
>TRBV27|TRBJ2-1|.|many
TGTGCCAGCAGTTTATCCAGAAACAATGAGCAGTTCTTC
CASSLSRNNEQFF
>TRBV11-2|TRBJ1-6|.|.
TGTGCCAGCAGCTCCTTTCGATCACCCCTCCACTTT
CASSSFRSPLHF
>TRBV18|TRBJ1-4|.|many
TGTGCCAGCTCACCAACGGGGATGAGTGAAAAACTGTTTTTT
CASSPTGMSEKLFF
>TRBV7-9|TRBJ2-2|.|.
TGTGCCGGGGTACGGGGCACCGGGGAGCTGTTTTTT
CAGVRGTGELFF
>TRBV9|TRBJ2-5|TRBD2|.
TGTGCCAGCAGCGTAGCAACTAGCGGGGCGCTACAAGAGACCCAGTACTTC
CASSVATSGALQETQYF
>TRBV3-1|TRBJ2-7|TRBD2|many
TGTGCCAGCAGCAAGGGATCTAGCGGGAGCTACGAGCAGTACTTC
CASSKGSSGSYEQYF
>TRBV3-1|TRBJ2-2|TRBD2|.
TGTGCCAGCAGCCGACTAGCGGGGGGAGCGAACACCGGGGAGCTGTTTTTT
CASSRLAGGANTGELFF
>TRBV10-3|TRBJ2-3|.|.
TGTGCCACCGAGGGGGGACTAACCACAGATACGCAGTATTTT
CATEGGLTTDTQYF
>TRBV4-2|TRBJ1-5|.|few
TGTGCCAGCAGCCAAGTCTTACAACAGCCCCAGCATTTT
CASSQVLQQPQHF
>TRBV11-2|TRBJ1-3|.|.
TGTGCCAGCAGAGATAGAAACACCATATATTTT
CASRDRNTIYF
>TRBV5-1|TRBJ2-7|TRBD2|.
TGCGCCAGCAGCTTGGCCCCAGCGGGGGGGTACGAGCAGTACTTC
CASSLAPAGGYEQYF
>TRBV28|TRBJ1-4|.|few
TGTGCCAGCAGTCCCGGGGGGAGCGGGGAAAAACTGTTTTTT
CASSPGGSGEKLFF
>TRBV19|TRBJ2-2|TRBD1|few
TGTGCCACCGGACAGGGGAACACCGGGGAGCTGTTTTTT
CATGQGNTGELFF
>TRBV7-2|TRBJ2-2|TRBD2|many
TGTGCCAGCAGCTTAGATGGCGGGAGGGCCGCGGCCGGGGAGCTGTTTTTT
CASSLDGGRAAAGELFF
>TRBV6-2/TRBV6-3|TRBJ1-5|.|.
TGTGCCAGCGGGGATGGGGGACAGCCCCAGCATTTT
CASGDGGQPQHF
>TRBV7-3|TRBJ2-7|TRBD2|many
TGTGCCAGCAGCTTAATGCCGGGACTAGCTACCTACGAGCAGTACTTC
CASSLMPGLATYEQYF
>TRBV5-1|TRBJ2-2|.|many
TGCGCCAGCAGCCCTAGCGTCGGCGGGGAGCTGTTTTTT
CASSPSVGGELFF
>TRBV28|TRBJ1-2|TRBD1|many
TGTGCCAGCAGTTTAAGGGGGCTCTATGGCTACACCTTC
CASSLRGLYGYTF
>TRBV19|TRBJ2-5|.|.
TGTGCCAGTAGCACACTTATCGGGACTGAAGAGACCCAGTACTTC
CASSTLIGTEETQYF
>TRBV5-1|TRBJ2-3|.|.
TGCGCCAGCAGCTTGGGGCAGTTCGCAGATACGCAGTATTTT
CASSLGQFADTQYF
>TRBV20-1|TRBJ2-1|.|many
TGCAGTGCTAACTCGGGCTCAAGTTCCTACAATGAGCAGTTCTTC
CSANSGSSSYNEQFF
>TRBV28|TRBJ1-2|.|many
TGTGCCACCCGAAGCCCCTATGGCTACACCTTC
CATRSPYGYTF
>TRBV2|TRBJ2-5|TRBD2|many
TGTGCCAGCAGTGTTGGGACTAGCGGGAGTCGGGAGACCCAGTACTTC
CASSVGTSGSRETQYF
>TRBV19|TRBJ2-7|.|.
TGTGCCAGCGGACAGCATGCCTACGAGCAGTACTTC
CASGQHAYEQYF
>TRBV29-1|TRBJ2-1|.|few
TGCAGCGTTGAAGTGGTCAGACGCCATCACAGGCCCTGCCGGTTCTTC
CSVEVVRRHHRPCRFF
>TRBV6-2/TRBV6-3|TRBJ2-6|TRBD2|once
TGTGCCAGCAGACTATTGGGGGGGGGCTCTGGGGCCAACGTCCTGACTTTC
CASRLLGGGSGANVLTF